This entry lists 17 T cell receptor beta chains sequenced from one sample in a study of T cells in Graves' hyperthyroidism and ophthalmopathy. RNA transcripts gave rise to amplified TCR beta CDR3 regions. The TCR CDR3 first-round RT-PCR relied on the HTBI primer set. TCRdb re-called the multiplex PCR reads through MiXCR, storing one row per CDR3 protein. The table shows about 540,000 distinct CDR3 sequences, with about 43% occurring only once. Source material: peripheral blood or thyroid tissue (not recorded which). These receptors came from a woman aged 18-35 years with Graves' hyperthyroidism.

V and J are TRBV2 and TRBJ2-7; D gene unclear. Germline V gene data show CDR1 as SNHLY and CDR2 as FYNNEI. V lost 0 bases to trimming and J lost 5 bases, with 8 bases between them. The CDR3 runs 13 residues. This CDR3 reads CASSEAPLDEQYF. The CDR3 DNA follows: TGTGCCAGCAGTGAAGCGCCTTTGGACGAGCAGTACTTC.

This clonotype has a handful of counts. The chain combines TRBV29-1 with TRBJ2-3; 7 bases are a match to TRBD2. There are 16 residues in the CDR3. The V gene's germline CDR1 is SQVTM and CDR2 ANQGSEA. Trimming at V came to 2 bases and at J to 3 bases, leaving 11 bases not matched to a gene. CDR3 sequence reads: CSVEYQETSQTDTQYF. CDR3 bases: TGCAGCGTTGAATACCAAGAGACTAGCCAGACAGATACGCAGTATTTT.

There are many counts of this clonotype. V is TRBV2 and J is TRBJ2-2, with 7 bases matching TRBD1. The length of the CDR3 is 15 residues. J gave up 3 bases and V 7 bases, and 8 bases lay outside the gene matches. Germline CDR1 reads SNHLY; CDR2 reads FYNNEI. The CDR3 nucleotides read TGTGCCAGCAAGGTCGGGACAGTCGACACCGGGGAGCTGTTTTTT. Protein product: CASKVGTVDTGELFF.

The chain joins TRBV5-6 to TRBJ2-7, with D possibly being TRBD2 (6 bases). The germline V gene encodes CDR1 SGHDT and CDR2 YYEEEE. This CDR3 spans 14 amino acids. The ends were cut back, 0 bases at V and 5 bases at J, with 12 bases in the middle. CDR3 sequence (DNA): TGTGCCAGCAGCTTGGGGAGGGGATCGCACGAGCAGTACTTC. This encodes CASSLGRGSHEQYF.

V and J are TRBV9 and TRBJ1-3; TRBD1 matches at 11 bases. This CDR3 contains 15 residues. Germline loops: CDR1 SGDLS, CDR2 YYNGEE. V was pared by 3 bases and J by 10 bases, with 9 bases of the junction left unmatched. The CDR3: CASSGGQGAGETIYF. CDR3 coding DNA: TGTGCCAGCAGCGGAGGACAGGGGGCTGGAGAGACCATATATTTT.

V and J are TRBV29-1 and TRBJ2-7, with 9 nucleotides matching TRBD2. J was trimmed by 2 bases and V by 0 bases; bases with no gene match: 2. CDR1 and CDR2 from the germline V gene are SQVTM and ANQGSEA. There are 14 residues in the CDR3. DNA of the CDR3: TGCAGCGTTGAAGAGGCGGGAGGGACCTACGAGCAGTACTTC. This gives the protein CSVEEAGGTYEQYF.

The chain couples TRBV10-1 to TRBJ2-7, with TRBD1 matching 9 bases. J gave up 7 bases and V 2 bases, and 6 bases lay outside the gene matches. CDR3 length: 14 residues. The germline CDR1 and CDR2 sequences are WNHNN and SYGVQD (reference sequence). CDR3 protein: CASSETPGQGEQYF. The CDR3 bases are TGCGCCAGCAGTGAGACCCCGGGACAGGGAGAGCAGTACTTC.

In this sample, this clonotype turned up many times. The V gene is TRBV19, the J gene TRBJ1-2; 12 nucleotides line up with TRBD1. V dropped 10 bases and J dropped 4; count of bases not matched to a gene: 10. The CDR3 consists of 15 residues. Looked up from germline, CDR1 is LNHDA and CDR2 is SQIVND (reference sequence). This chain's CDR3 is CATQPGQGASYGYTF. In nucleotides, the CDR3 is TGTGCCACCCAGCCGGGACAGGGGGCCTCCTATGGCTACACCTTC.

The genes are TRBV29-1 and TRBJ1-1; TRBD1 aligns across 11 bases. Germline V CDR1 and CDR2: SQVTM, ANQGSEA. V lost 3 bases, J lost 5 bases, and 5 bases stayed unmatched. CDR3 length equals 14 residues. The CDR3 DNA reads as TGCAGCGTTGAGGACAGGGGGCTGGGGACTGAAGCTTTCTTT. This translates into CSVEDRGLGTEAFF.

This clonotype was recorded many times. The CDR3 DNA follows: TGTGCCAGCAGCCTACAGAACACCGGGGAGCTGTTTTTT. As protein: CASSLQNTGELFF. The rearrangement uses TRBV14 and TRBJ2-2; D gene uncertain. Germline CDR1 and CDR2: SGHDN and FVKESK. The V and J ends lost 4 bases and 1 base respectively, with 4 bases between them. This CDR3 comprises 13 residues.

This clonotype has a handful of counts. The chain employs TRBV2 and TRBJ2-2, with a tentative D call TRBD2 (6 bases). The germline V gene has CDR1 SNHLY and CDR2 FYNNEI. The V end was cut by 5 bases, the J end by 0 bases, with 10 bases between. The CDR3 runs 15 residues. The DNA for the CDR3 is TGTGCCAGCAGTTTTTGGAGGGCGAACACCGGGGAGCTGTTTTTT. Translated, it gives CASSFWRANTGELFF.

In its sample, this clonotype was seen once. The rearrangement uses TRBV10-3 and TRBJ1-1; the D is unclear. The CDR3 loop spans 11 amino acids. V was pared by 6 bases and J by 10 bases, with 12 bases between. Per germline, CDR1 ENHRY and CDR2 SYGVKD. CDR3 DNA sequence: TGTGCCATCAGCGGTGTCGGGGTAGCTTTCTTT. Translated, it gives CAISGVGVAFF.

This clonotype was recorded at least ten times. The chain employs TRBV14 and TRBJ2-6, with 8 bases matching TRBD1. Germline V lookup: CDR1 SGHDN, CDR2 FVKESK. The CDR3 length is 17 residues. V lost 3 bases, J lost 0 bases, and 4 bases stayed unmatched. The CDR3 bases are TGTGCCAGCAGCCACGGACAGGGTCGCTCTGGGGCCAACGTCCTGACTTTC. Translated: CASSHGQGRSGANVLTF.

The genes are TRBV2 and TRBJ2-7; 10 positions match TRBD1. The germline CDR1 and CDR2 sequences are SNHLY and FYNNEI. Trimming cost V 8 bases and J 3 bases; bases outside gene matches: 10. CDR3 length: 15 residues. The CDR3: CASVAGTGVGYEQYF. The CDR3 DNA sequence: TGTGCCAGCGTCGCCGGGACAGGGGTTGGCTACGAGCAGTACTTC.

The chain carries TRBV7-9 and TRBJ1-2; 9 nucleotides line up with TRBD1. V was clipped by 5 bases and J by 3 bases; unmatched bases: 7. The germline gives CDR1 SEHNR, CDR2 FQNEAQ (reference sequence). CDR3 length: 15 amino acids. The CDR3 loop reads CASSSRTGVDYGYTF. The CDR3 region has the DNA TGTGCCAGCAGCAGCAGGACAGGGGTGGACTATGGCTACACCTTC.

This rearrangement joins TRBV20-1 to TRBJ1-2, with D perhaps TRBD1 (5 bases). Germline V gene data show CDR1 as DFQATT and CDR2 as SNEGSKA (reference sequence). The CDR3 extends over 14 amino acids. V shed 1 base and J shed 7 bases, with 16 bases lying between them. This chain's CDR3 is CSARGEGRLFGYTF. CDR3 DNA sequence: TGCAGTGCTAGAGGGGAGGGACGGTTGTTTGGCTACACCTTC.

The V call is TRBV7-2, the J call TRBJ2-6; D not resolved. Trimming removed 5 bases at V and 5 bases at J, with 7 bases between. The CDR3 length is 13 residues. The germline CDR1 and CDR2 sequences are SGHTA and FQGNSA. Here the CDR3 reads CASSPSRANVLTF. In DNA, the CDR3 is TGTGCCAGCAGCCCCAGTCGGGCCAACGTCCTGACTTTC.